This TCR beta chain is drawn from a study of T cells in localized non-small cell lung cancer (dated by TCRdb to 2018 to 2021). Broadly, across the study: The study examined T cell repertoires in hundreds of patients with early-stage NSCLC and compared tumors with uninvolved tumor-adjacent lungs. Of the NSCLC patients, 129 were male and approximately 110 were female, and the mean age was about 69 years. The cohort comprised roughly 220 treatment-naïve NSCLC patients with resected, localized lung tumors.

At diagnosis, tumor, uninvolved tumor-adjacent lung and peripheral blood were collected and then preserved as a mix of FFPE and fresh-frozen material. For TCR repertoire profiling, blood samples were analyzed as peripheral blood mononuclear cells. General study outcomes and caveats: Because of the exploratory design, TCR variables were selected using unadjusted p-values without false-discovery rate correction. The highest T cell clonality was observed in uninvolved tumor-adjacent lung, where clonality exceeded that of tumor, suggesting that antigenic responses were more focused in uninvolved tumor-adjacent lung. Of the top 100 tumor clones, a median of 57 were detected in paired uninvolved adjacent lung; 28 were also among that lung's top 100. Longer overall survival was associated with higher T cell density in blood, whereas shorter survival was associated with higher clonality in adjacent lung. Because multi-region tumor sequencing was not done, intratumor heterogeneity could not be ruled out.

With regard to this clone: Its specific antigen is unknown. Qualities for individual bases were not recorded, and no much larger clone is one base off.

Including the terminal cysteine and phenylalanine, the CDR3 comprises 14 residues. CDR3 DNA is the only sequence kept; it has 42 bases, read in frame from the first base. Between the V and J ends, shortened by 5 bases and 7 bases respectively, the junction contains 14 bases. CDR1 and CDR2, looked up from the germline V gene, are SGHTA and FQGNSA. The immunoSEQ Assay was used to sequence TCR beta CDR3 regions from DNA. The study's own analysis went as follows. To compute T cell density, TCR beta template counts were normalized to usable DNA, which was estimated by amplifying housekeeping genes. Using the preseqR package, richness was estimated by extrapolating to 120,000 templates for tissue samples and 400,000 templates for PBMC samples. Clonality was defined by subtracting Pielou's evenness from one. Tissue-enriched TCRs were identified by differential abundance testing using productive amino-acid clonotypes, minimum total count 5 and alpha 0.1. The Jaccard Index and the Morisita Overlap Index were used to quantify repertoire overlap between compartments. TCR beta CDR3s were clustered by GLIPH together with public tetramer-defined viral CDR3s, and at least three viral sequences plus V-gene enrichment were required for viral motifs. TCRdb mirrors the immuneACCESS table, restricted to in-frame sequences. Some clones are absent from its copies; in checked studies, under half trace to an unresolved V gene, and the reason for the others is unknown. V and J calls and clone size are those listed in that table; D and trimming were worked out from the DNA. The sample includes 30,000 to 45,000 clones, with about 76% observed a single time. The ten top clones hold under 8% of the sample.

The origin of this receptor is a male donor at least 60 years old with stage II lung adenocarcinoma. This material consisted of peripheral blood mononuclear cells, taken before any cancer treatment. The chain was built from TRBV7-2 and TRBJ2-2; matching of 5 bases hints at TRBD1 as the D gene. The DNA is as follows: TGTGCCAGCAGCCCTCGACAGTCATACGGGGAGCTGTTTTTT. This codes for CASSPRQSYGELFF.